This T cell receptor beta chain was documented in a study of tissue T cells after allogeneic stem cell transplantation. The table came from immunoSEQ multiplex PCR; TCRdb's copy has only in-frame clones and leaves some out. The table has tens of thousands of clones, 65% to 90% seen once. Trimming cost V 3 bases and J 6 bases; bases outside gene matches: 15. This CDR3 spans 17 amino acids. Germline loops: CDR1 KGHSH, CDR2 LQKENI. This TCR came from a woman aged 18-50 years who later had graft-versus-host disease after an allogeneic stem cell transplant. This chain connects TRBV18 to TRBJ1-1, with 8 bases identical to TRBD1. The sample was blood, taken before transplantation. This CDR3 is CASSPERLNRGSAEAFF. CDR3 bases: TGTGCCAGCTCACCCGAAAGACTCAACAGGGGGTCGGCTGAAGCTTTCTTT.